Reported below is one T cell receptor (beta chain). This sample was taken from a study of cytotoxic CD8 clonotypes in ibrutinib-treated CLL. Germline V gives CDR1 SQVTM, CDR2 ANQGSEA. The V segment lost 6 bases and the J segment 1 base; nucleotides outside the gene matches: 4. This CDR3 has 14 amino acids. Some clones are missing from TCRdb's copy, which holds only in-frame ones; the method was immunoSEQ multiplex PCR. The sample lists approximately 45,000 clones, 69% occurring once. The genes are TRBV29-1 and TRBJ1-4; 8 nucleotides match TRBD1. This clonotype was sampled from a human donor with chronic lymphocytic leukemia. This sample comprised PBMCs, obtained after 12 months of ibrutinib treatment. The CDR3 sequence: CSVADRGTNEKLFF. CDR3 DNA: TGCAGCGTAGCTGACAGGGGAACTAATGAAAAACTGTTTTTT.